A single sample is the source of the 25 T cell receptor beta chains below, sequenced in a study of cytomegalovirus exposure and HLA in healthy donors. This PCR relied on a set of 60 Vbeta primers and 13 Jbeta primers. The protocol was immunoSEQ multiplex PCR, while the TCRdb copy is restricted to in-frame clones and leaves out a portion. This sample has 65,000 to 95,000 clones, with roughly 70% found just once. The source material was PBMCs. These receptors all come from a man between 65 and 79 years old in good health and CMV-seronegative.

The chain employs TRBV7-2 and TRBJ2-3; unclear D gene. Trimming stripped 5 bases from V and 6 bases from J, with 18 bases between. CDR3 length: 15 amino acids. Germline V lookup: CDR1 SGHTA, CDR2 FQGNSA. The CDR3 loop reads CASSLILDAQDTQYF. The CDR3 bases are TGTGCCAGCAGCCTTATTTTAGACGCACAGGATACGCAGTATTTT.

The chain combines TRBV27 with TRBJ1-1, with 9 positions matching TRBD1. The CDR3 covers 16 residues. V shed 3 bases and J 6 bases; nucleotides not matched to a gene: 11. The germline V gene encodes CDR1 MNHEY and CDR2 SMNVEV (reference sequence). CDR3 bases: TGTGCCAGCAGTTTCGGAGAGACAGGGGGGTTCGCTGAAGCTTTCTTT. Its protein is CASSFGETGGFAEAFF.

This clone was seen only a few times. The rearrangement joins TRBV10-3 to TRBJ1-5; 9 positions match TRBD1. The germline V gene has CDR1 ENHRY and CDR2 SYGVKD. There are 14 residues in the CDR3. V lost 10 bases to trimming and J lost 6 bases; unmatched junction nucleotides: 10. DNA for the CDR3: TGTGCCACCTCAGGAACAGGGGGCTTTCAGCCCCAGCATTTT. Its protein product is CATSGTGGFQPQHF.

The chain uses TRBV30 and TRBJ2-1; a weak D match, TRBD2 (6 bases). Trimming took off 3 bases at V and 7 bases at J, with 19 bases between the two ends. There are 15 residues in the CDR3. The germline V gene has CDR1 GTSNPN and CDR2 SVGIG (reference sequence). In nucleotides, the CDR3 is TGTGCCTGGAGACAGGCGGGGAAAAGTTGGAATGAGCAGTTCTTC. Translated: CAWRQAGKSWNEQFF.

J is TRBJ1-1 and V is TRBV11-3; D is ambiguous. The V gene's germline CDR1 is SGHNT and CDR2 YENEEA. Between the trimmed V and J ends, which lost 1 base and 1 base, there was a span of 10 bases. The CDR3 consists of 15 residues. The CDR3 region has the DNA TGTGCCAGCAGCTTAGGAGGACGGGAGAACACTGAAGCTTTCTTT. Translation: CASSLGGRENTEAFF.

CDR3 in amino acids: CASSSDSSTSPLHF. The DNA for the CDR3 is TGTGCCAGCAGCTCTGACTCCTCCACTTCACCCCTCCACTTT. The chain is built from TRBV7-9 and TRBJ1-6; D is ambiguous. Trimming cost V 4 bases and J 9 bases, with 13 bases left between them. The germline gives CDR1 SEHNR, CDR2 FQNEAQ (reference sequence). This CDR3 has 14 residues.

The V and J genes are TRBV19 and TRBJ2-5, with 7 bases aligning to TRBD2. Per the germline V gene, CDR1 is LNHDA and CDR2 is SQIVND (reference sequence). V lost 3 bases to trimming and J lost 4 bases; unmatched junction nucleotides: 2. The CDR3 extends over 13 amino acids. CDR3 in DNA: TGTGCCAGTAGTATCACTAGCGCAGAGACCCAGTACTTC. This gives the protein CASSITSAETQYF.

A single count supports this clone. The chain has TRBV7-9 and TRBJ1-2; TRBD1 might be the D (6 bases). Trimming pared 5 bases from V and 1 base from J, leaving 11 bases between. This CDR3 region has 14 residues. Germline V gene lookup returns CDR1 SEHNR and CDR2 FQNEAQ (reference sequence). DNA of the CDR3: TGTGCCAGCAGCGATCAACAGGGTAACTATGGCTACACCTTC. Translating it yields CASSDQQGNYGYTF.

The rearrangement uses TRBV18 and TRBJ2-3; TRBD2 aligns across 7 bases. The CDR3 is made up of 14 amino acids. Unmatched junction bases numbered 4, after V lost 4 bases and J lost 3 bases. Per germline, CDR1 KGHSH and CDR2 LQKENI. The CDR3 sequence is CASSRRELTDTQYF. For the CDR3, the DNA is TGTGCCAGCTCACGGCGGGAGTTGACAGATACGCAGTATTTT.

The chain joins TRBV2 to TRBJ1-5, with 7 bases lining up with TRBD1. The CDR3 spans 15 residues. V shed 10 bases, J shed 0 bases, and the junction held 9 bases outside the gene matches. From germline, CDR1 is SNHLY and CDR2 FYNNEI. CDR3: CATSQGGYSNQPQHF. CDR3 nucleotides: TGTGCCACCTCCCAGGGGGGATATAGCAATCAGCCCCAGCATTTT. Based on the CDR3 plus reference TRBV2 and TRBJ1-5, the full variable domain is EPEVTQTPSHQVTQMGQEVILRCVPISNHLYFYWYRQILGQKVEFLVSFYNNEISEKSEIFDDQFSVERPDGSNFTLKIRSTKLEDSAMYFCATSQGGYSNQPQHFGDGTRLSIL.

V usage is TRBV6-5 and J usage is TRBJ1-5; D perhaps matches TRBD1 (6 bases). The CDR3 is made up of 14 amino acids. V was clipped by 8 bases and J by 5 bases, with 16 bases between them. Germline-derived CDR1 and CDR2 are MNHEY and SVGAGI. Here the CDR3 DNA reads TGTGCCAGCTCTCGTACAGGGTCGGATCAGCCCCAGCATTTT. It encodes CASSRTGSDQPQHF.

The chain links TRBV18 to TRBJ2-2, with TRBD1 matching 8 bases. This CDR3 contains 15 residues. V lost 2 bases, J lost 3 bases, and 2 bases stayed unmatched. Looked up from germline, CDR1 is KGHSH and CDR2 is LQKENI. The CDR3 coding sequence is TGTGCCAGCTCACCAGGACAGGGTTACACCGGGGAGCTGTTTTTT. Its protein is CASSPGQGYTGELFF.

The rearrangement joins TRBV5-3 to TRBJ1-6; unclear D gene. TRBV5-3 is assigned to the ORF class and has an uncertain function. Deletions cut 3 bases from V and 0 bases from J, with 10 bases between. This CDR3 is built from 16 residues. CDR3 protein: CARSYCLSSYNSPLHF. In nucleotides, the CDR3 is TGTGCCAGAAGCTACTGTCTGAGCTCCTATAATTCACCCCTCCACTTT.

The CDR3 loop reads CASSLYSGSVTDTQYF. Written as DNA, the CDR3 is TGTGCCAGCAGCTTATATAGCGGGAGTGTCACAGATACGCAGTATTTT. The V gene is TRBV5-4, the J gene TRBJ2-3; 9 nucleotides agree with TRBD2. V shed 2 bases, J shed 2 bases, and the junction held 6 bases outside the gene matches. Germline loops: CDR1 SGHNT, CDR2 YYREEE (reference sequence). This CDR3 is built from 16 residues.

On this clone itself: Germline and junction disagree at one end, which may indicate a read error. The genes are TRBV6-1 and TRBJ2-7; 9 nucleotides match TRBD1. CDR1 and CDR2 (germline): MNHNS, SASEGT. There are 15 residues in the CDR3. The CDR3 nucleotides are TGTGCCAGCAGTGCTGGACAGGGGCCATTCTACGGGCAGTACTTC. It translates to CASSAGQGPFYGQYF.

The chain combines TRBV7-6 with TRBJ1-1; possibly TRBD1 for D (5 bases). CDR1 and CDR2 from the germline V gene are SGHVS and FNYEAQ. This CDR3 contains 15 residues. V lost 5 bases and J 1 base, leaving 14 bases between the germline ends. The CDR3 loop reads CASSKIQGRNTEAFF. CDR3 sequence (DNA): TGTGCCAGCAGCAAAATCCAGGGCAGGAACACTGAAGCTTTCTTT.

The gene calls are TRBV28 and TRBJ1-6, with D hard to call. The ends were cut back, 7 bases at V and 6 bases at J, with 10 bases in the middle. The germline V gene has CDR1 MDHEN and CDR2 SYDVKM. There are 13 residues in the CDR3. CDR3 in amino acids: CASNYELNSPLHF. The CDR3 DNA reads as TGTGCCAGCAACTATGAACTTAATTCACCCCTCCACTTT.

The chain joins TRBV12-5 to TRBJ2-2; 7 bases fit TRBD2. V dropped 3 bases and J dropped 7; count of bases not matched to a gene: 5. The CDR3 has 14 amino acids. Germline assignment: CDR1 LGHNT and CDR2 FRNRAP. CDR3 bases: TGTGCTAGTGGTTTCCCCCCGGGGGGCGGGGAGCTGTTTTTT. Its translation: CASGFPPGGGELFF.

The chain carries TRBV7-9 and TRBJ1-4; no clear D. The V end lost 5 bases, the J end lost 6 bases, and 7 bases lay between the germline ends. Germline V lookup: CDR1 SEHNR, CDR2 FQNEAQ (reference sequence). The CDR3 totals 12 residues. CDR3 amino acids: CASSRGDEKLFF. The CDR3 coding sequence is TGTGCCAGCAGCCGGGGTGATGAAAAACTGTTTTTT.

The V gene is TRBV4-1, the J gene TRBJ2-7, with 8 bases aligning to TRBD2. The V segment lost 4 bases and the J segment 2 bases; nucleotides outside the gene matches: 7. CDR1 is MGHRA, CDR2 YSYEKL, per germline. The CDR3 loop spans 15 amino acids. The CDR3: CASSLTSGRTYEQYF. CDR3 bases: TGCGCCAGCAGCCTTACTAGCGGAAGGACCTACGAGCAGTACTTC.

A few counts support this clone. V and J are TRBV6-1 and TRBJ1-1; D is unresolved. With 4 bases removed from V and 4 bases from J, the gap between germline ends came to 7 bases. Per the germline V gene, CDR1 is MNHNS and CDR2 is SASEGT. This CDR3 has 12 amino acids. CDR3 in DNA: TGTGCCAGCAGTGTCGACTCCACTGAAGCTTTCTTT. As protein: CASSVDSTEAFF.

The chain joins TRBV7-2 to TRBJ2-4; D remains ambiguous. The CDR3 runs to 14 residues. Trimming took 0 bases from V and 3 from J, leaving 6 bases between them. The germline CDR1 and CDR2 sequences are SGHTA and FQGNSA. The CDR3 sequence: CASSLASYKNIQYF. Written as DNA, the CDR3 is TGTGCCAGCAGCTTAGCCTCCTACAAAAACATTCAGTACTTC.

The rearrangement links TRBV11-2 to TRBJ2-1, with 15 bases aligning to TRBD2. The CDR3 length is 18 residues. V lost 0 bases, J lost 9 bases, and 9 bases stayed unmatched. The V gene's germline CDR1 is SGHAT and CDR2 FQNNGV. CDR3 loop: CASSLDRTSGGARVEQFF. Written as DNA, the CDR3 is TGTGCCAGCAGCTTAGATAGGACTAGCGGGGGGGCAAGGGTTGAGCAGTTCTTC.

The genes are TRBV28 and TRBJ2-7, with 11 bases that match TRBD2. Germline values: CDR1 MDHEN, CDR2 SYDVKM. The CDR3 loop spans 17 amino acids. The J segment lost 5 bases and the V segment lost 6 bases, leaving 15 bases of the junction unmatched. CDR3 sequence: CASSSPYLAGGGDEQYF. The CDR3 nucleotides are TGTGCCAGCAGCTCGCCCTATCTAGCGGGAGGCGGCGACGAGCAGTACTTC.

CDR3 DNA sequence: TGTGCCAGCAGGTGGACAGGGAACACTGAAGCTTTCTTT. This translates into CASRWTGNTEAFF. The chain employs TRBV6-5 and TRBJ1-1; 7 nucleotides match TRBD1. This CDR3 has 13 amino acids. With V trimmed by 6 bases and J by 1 base, 2 bases remained unmatched. Germline lookup yields CDR1 MNHEY and CDR2 SVGAGI.